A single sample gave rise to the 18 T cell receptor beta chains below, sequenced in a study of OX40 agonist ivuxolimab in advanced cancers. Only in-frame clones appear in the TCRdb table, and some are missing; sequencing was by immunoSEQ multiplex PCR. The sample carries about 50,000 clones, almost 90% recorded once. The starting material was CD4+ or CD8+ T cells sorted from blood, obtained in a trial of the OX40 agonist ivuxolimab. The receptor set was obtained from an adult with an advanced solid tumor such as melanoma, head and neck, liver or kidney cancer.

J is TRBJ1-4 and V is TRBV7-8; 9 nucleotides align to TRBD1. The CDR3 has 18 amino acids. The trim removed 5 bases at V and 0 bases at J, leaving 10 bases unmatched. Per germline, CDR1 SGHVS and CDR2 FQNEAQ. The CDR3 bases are TGTGCCAGCAGCCCCTGGACAGGGGATTTTGCAACTAATGAAAAACTGTTTTTT. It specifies CASSPWTGDFATNEKLFF.

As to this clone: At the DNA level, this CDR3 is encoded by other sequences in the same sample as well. The DNA for the CDR3 is TGTGCCAGTAGTCCAGGGAACTATGGCTACACCTTC. It codes for CASSPGNYGYTF. The V call is TRBV19, the J call TRBJ1-2, with D tentatively TRBD1 (5 bases). Germline assignment: CDR1 LNHDA and CDR2 SQIVND (reference sequence). The CDR3 runs to 12 residues. Between the trimmed V and J ends, which lost 5 bases and 2 bases, there was a span of 6 bases.

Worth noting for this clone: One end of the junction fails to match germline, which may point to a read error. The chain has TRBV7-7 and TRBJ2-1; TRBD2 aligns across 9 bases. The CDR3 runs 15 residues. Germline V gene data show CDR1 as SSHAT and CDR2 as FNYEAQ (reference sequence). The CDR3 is CASSLLAGPYNEQFF. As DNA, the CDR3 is TGTGCTAGCAGCCTCCTAGCGGGGCCCTACAATGAGCAGTTCTTC.

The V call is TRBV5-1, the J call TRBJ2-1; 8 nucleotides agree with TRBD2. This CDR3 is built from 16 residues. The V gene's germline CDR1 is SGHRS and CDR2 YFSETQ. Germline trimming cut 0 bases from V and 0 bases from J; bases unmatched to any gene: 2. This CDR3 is CASSLGAGGSYNEQFF. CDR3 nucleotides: TGCGCCAGCAGCTTGGGTGCGGGGGGCTCCTACAATGAGCAGTTCTTC.

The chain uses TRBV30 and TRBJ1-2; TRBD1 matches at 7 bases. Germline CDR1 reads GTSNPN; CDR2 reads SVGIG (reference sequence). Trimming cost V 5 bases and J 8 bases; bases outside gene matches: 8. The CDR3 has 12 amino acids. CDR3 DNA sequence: TGTGCCTGGCGGGACAGCTACTCCGGCTACACCTTC. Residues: CAWRDSYSGYTF.

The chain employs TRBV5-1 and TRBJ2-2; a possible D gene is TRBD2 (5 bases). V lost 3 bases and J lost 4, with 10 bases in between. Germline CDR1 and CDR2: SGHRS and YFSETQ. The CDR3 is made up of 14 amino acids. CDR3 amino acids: CASSSGLITGELFF. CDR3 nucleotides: TGCGCCAGCAGCTCGGGATTAATCACCGGGGAGCTGTTTTTT.

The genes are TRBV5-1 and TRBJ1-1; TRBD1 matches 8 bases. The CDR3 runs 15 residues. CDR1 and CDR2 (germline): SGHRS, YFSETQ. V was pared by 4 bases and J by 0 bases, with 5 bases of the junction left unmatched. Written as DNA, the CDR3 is TGCGCCAGCAGCACCGGACAGGGCATGAACACTGAAGCTTTCTTT. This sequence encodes CASSTGQGMNTEAFF.

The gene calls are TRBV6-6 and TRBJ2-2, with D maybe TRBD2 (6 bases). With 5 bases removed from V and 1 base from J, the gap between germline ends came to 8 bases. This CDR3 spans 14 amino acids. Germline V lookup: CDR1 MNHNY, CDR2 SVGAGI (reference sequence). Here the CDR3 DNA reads TGTGCCAGCAGTGCTAGCGAGAACACCGGGGAGCTGTTTTTT. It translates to CASSASENTGELFF.

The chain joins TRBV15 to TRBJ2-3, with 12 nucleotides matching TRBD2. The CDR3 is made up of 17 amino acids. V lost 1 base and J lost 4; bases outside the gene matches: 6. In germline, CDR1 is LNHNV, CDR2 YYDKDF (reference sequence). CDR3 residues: CATSRGTSGKGSDTQYF. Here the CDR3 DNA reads TGTGCCACCAGCAGAGGGACTAGCGGGAAAGGTTCAGATACGCAGTATTTT.

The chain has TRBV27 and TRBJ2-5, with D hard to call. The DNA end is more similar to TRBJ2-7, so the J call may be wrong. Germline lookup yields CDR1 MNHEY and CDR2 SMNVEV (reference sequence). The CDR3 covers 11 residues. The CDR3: CASSFHGEQYF. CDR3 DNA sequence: TGTGCCAGCAGTTTTCACGGCGAGCAGTACTTC.

The CDR3 sequence: CASSLGLTGDQYEQYF. CDR3 nucleotides: TGTGCCAGCAGTTTGGGACTGACAGGGGACCAATACGAGCAGTACTTC. The chain joins TRBV6-6 to TRBJ2-7; 8 nucleotides match TRBD1. Germline V gene sequence: CDR1 MNHNY, CDR2 SVGAGI (reference sequence). This CDR3 comprises 16 residues. V gave up 4 bases and J gave up 4 bases; unmatched junction bases: 12.

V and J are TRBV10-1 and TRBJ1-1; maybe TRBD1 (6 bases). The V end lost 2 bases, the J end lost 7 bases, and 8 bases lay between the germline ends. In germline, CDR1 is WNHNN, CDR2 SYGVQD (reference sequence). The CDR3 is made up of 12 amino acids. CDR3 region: CASSEGTLEAFF. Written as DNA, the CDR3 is TGCGCCAGCAGTGAGGGGACACTTGAAGCTTTCTTT.

CDR3 in DNA: TGCGCCAGCAGCACGCGTGGACAGGGGGTTGCCGGAGACATTCAGTACTTC. Its translation: CASSTRGQGVAGDIQYF. The chain combines TRBV5-1 with TRBJ2-4, with 10 bases matching TRBD1. CDR3 length equals 17 residues. The germline gives CDR1 SGHRS, CDR2 YFSETQ. V shed 4 bases and J 8 bases; nucleotides not matched to a gene: 15.

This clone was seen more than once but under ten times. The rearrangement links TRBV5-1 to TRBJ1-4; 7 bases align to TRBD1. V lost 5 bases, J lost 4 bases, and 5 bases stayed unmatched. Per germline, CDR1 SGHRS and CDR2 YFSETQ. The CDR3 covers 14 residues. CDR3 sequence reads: CASRTRDSNEKLFF. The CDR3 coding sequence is TGCGCCAGCAGAACCCGGGACAGTAATGAAAAACTGTTTTTT.

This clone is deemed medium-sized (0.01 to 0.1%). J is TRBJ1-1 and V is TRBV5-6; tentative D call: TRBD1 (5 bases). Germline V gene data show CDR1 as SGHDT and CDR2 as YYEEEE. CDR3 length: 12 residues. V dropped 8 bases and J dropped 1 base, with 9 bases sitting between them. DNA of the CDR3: TGTGCCAGGACGGACACGAACACTGAAGCTTTCTTT. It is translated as CARTDTNTEAFF.

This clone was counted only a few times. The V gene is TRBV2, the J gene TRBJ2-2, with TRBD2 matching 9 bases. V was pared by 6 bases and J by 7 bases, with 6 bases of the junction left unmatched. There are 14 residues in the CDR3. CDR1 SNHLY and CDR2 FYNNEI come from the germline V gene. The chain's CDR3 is CASRLLAGVGELFF. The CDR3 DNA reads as TGTGCCAGCAGGTTATTAGCGGGAGTCGGGGAGCTGTTTTTT.

The CDR3 sequence: CASSDPHSFQPVLCAYEQYF. The CDR3 DNA reads TGTGCCAGCAGTGATCCCCATTCCTTTCAACCGGTCTTATGTGCCTACGAGCAGTACTTC. The V gene is TRBV6-4, the J gene TRBJ2-7; D is unclear. CDR1 MRHNA and CDR2 SNTAGT come from the germline V gene. The CDR3 covers 20 residues. The V and J ends lost 3 bases and 2 bases respectively, with 29 bases between them.

The chain's CDR3 is CASSVAPGVEDEQFF. The CDR3 nucleotides read TGTGCCAGCAGCGTAGCCCCGGGAGTAGAGGATGAGCAGTTCTTC. The chain carries TRBV9 and TRBJ2-1, with TRBD2 as a possible D gene (6 bases). The CDR3 is made up of 15 amino acids. V was cut by 0 bases and J by 8 bases, with 15 bases left in between. The germline CDR1 and CDR2 sequences are SGDLS and YYNGEE.